The TCR beta chain described here comes from a study of CD8+CD57+ T cells in acquired aplastic anemia. Genomic DNA, serving as template, underwent TCR beta VDJ and CDR3 profiling. TCRdb ran MiXCR on the reads and lists one entry per CDR3 protein. The sample records 150,000 to 200,000 distinct CDR3 sequences, around three fifths being singletons. Trimming removed 6 bases from V and 0 bases from J, with 5 bases in between. The CDR3 covers 11 residues. CDR1 and CDR2 (germline): DFQATT, SNEGSKA (reference sequence). Input material: sorted CD4+, CD8+, or CD8+CD57+ T cells (not recorded which) from PBMCs. This chain connects TRBV20-1 to TRBJ2-5; D call uncertain. The origin of this receptor is a human donor with severe aplastic anemia or a healthy control (not recorded which). CDR3 nucleotides: TGCAGTGCCATGGACCAAGAGACCCAGTACTTC. It specifies CSAMDQETQYF.